This T cell receptor beta chain appears in the sequencing data of a study of shared clonotypes between healthy human individuals. Study outcomes and limitations: The authors expected sequencing depth to affect clonotype sharing among donors.

In regard to this clone: Its target is unknown.

Positive CCR7 selection of CD45RO-negative cells yielded the naive CD8 cells, and terminally differentiated effector memory CD45RA+ cells were excluded. CDR3 length equals 15 residues. Germline loops: CDR1 SGHTA, CDR2 FQGTGA. Trimming took off 2 bases at V and 8 bases at J, with 16 bases between the two ends. The data were produced by immunoSEQ multiplex PCR, yet TCRdb's version contains in-frame clones alone and is incomplete. The sample contains fewer than 850,000 clones, approximately 96% of which appear only once. The receptor was isolated from a man aged 30 to 45 in good health. Sample: naive CD8+ T cells sorted from blood. This rearrangement joins TRBV7-3 to TRBJ2-1; no firm D call. CDR3: CASSLPNSIIDEQFF. CDR3 DNA sequence: TGTGCCAGCAGCTTACCCAATAGCATAATAGATGAGCAGTTCTTC. The complete variable domain, with remaining parts taken from reference TRBV7-3 and TRBJ2-1, reads GAGVSQTPSNKVTEKGKYVELRCDPISGHTALYWYRQSLGQGPEFLIYFQGTGAADDSGLPNDRFFAVRPEGSVSTLKIQRTERGDSAVYLCASSLPNSIIDEQFFGPGTRLTVL.